These T cell receptor beta chains were read from a single sample in a study of regulatory T cells in long-lasting Graves disease. MiXCR was run by TCRdb on the multiplex PCR reads, yielding one entry per CDR3 protein. The table includes 250,000 to 300,000 distinct CDR3 sequences, 15% to 20% detected once. These sequences were also reported in another study, on T cells in Graves' hyperthyroidism and ophthalmopathy.

Sequenced here: peripheral blood mononuclear cells (PBMCs), sampled at new diagnosis, from a patient treated with antithyroid drugs. These receptors all come from a woman aged 25 to 39 with Graves disease. CDR3s leave out the opening cysteine and the closing phenylalanine or tryptophan.

len	v_gene	CDR3aa
13	TRBV11-1	ASSLKTGWDQPQH
15	TRBV5-1	ASSAPRTGGNTGELF
13	TRBV3-1	ASSQATSGTGELF
12	TRBV5-6	ASSLGNRGPGYT
13	TRBV4-1	ASSQEWRQNTEAF
11	TRBV2	ASSDNRDRTQY
15	TRBV5-1	ASSLKGRVEWNTEAF
12	TRBV5-1	ASSSTGEDTEAF
12	TRBV7-9	ASRGGELNTEAF
12	TRBV19	ASSNTGQSYEQY
13	TRBV5-6	ASSFTRGQGQPQH
11	TRBV10-1	ASSDGGADEAF
13	TRBV6-4	ASSAFRDGNYGYT
13	TRBV11-2	ASSLVGTGMDGYT
10	TRBV2	ASGLLNTEAF
13	TRBV18	ASSATQSGANVLT
14	TRBV3-1	ASSQDRQGSPTEAF
14	TRBV4-1	ASSQDIWQGGQPQH
13	TRBV7-9	ASSLGGLGTLPLH
13	TRBV20-1	SARPYLNRGNEQF
15	TRBV5-1	ASSDSSSGGAYNEQF
11	TRBV5-1	ASSFNSGPEAF
11	TRBV6-1	ASSGSGTETQY
16	TRBV7-2	ASSSPGGGSPSFYEQY
11	TRBV30	AWSVDQTTAIY
13	TRBV7-9	ASRRTGGVADTQY
12	TRBV12-3/TRBV12-4	ASSLGRVKAEQY
14	TRBV7-8	ASRAWSGGRDIEQY